Below, 11 T cell receptor beta chains from the same sample are listed, as sequenced in a study of blood T cell repertoires in COVID-19. The protocol was immunoSEQ multiplex PCR, while the TCRdb copy is restricted to in-frame clones and leaves out a portion. The table records more than 250,000 clones, approximately 80% of them present only once. Source material: peripheral blood. Receptors originate from a human donor in a cohort sampled during active COVID-19.

As to this clone: One end of the junction is discordant with germline, which a read error may explain. The J gene is TRBJ2-3, the V gene TRBV18; 12 nucleotides agree with TRBD2. The CDR3 spans 18 residues. The germline V gene has CDR1 KGHSH and CDR2 LQKENI. As DNA, the CDR3 is TGTGCCAGCTCACCTCTAGCGGGAGGGACTACTGGCACGGATACGCAGTATTTT. Translation: CASSPLAGGTTGTDTQYF.

This clone showed up just once. V is TRBV18 and J is TRBJ2-7; D is possibly TRBD2 (5 bases). Germline lookup yields CDR1 KGHSH and CDR2 LQKENI. The CDR3 totals 17 residues. V was shortened by 3 bases and J by 0 bases, with 18 bases between the two germline ends. CDR3 bases: TGTGCCAGCTCACCGCGACGGGGAACGGGGAGCTCCTACGAGCAGTACTTC. As protein: CASSPRRGTGSSYEQYF.

The J gene is TRBJ2-3, the V gene TRBV10-3; 10 bases are shared with TRBD1. The V gene's germline CDR1 is ENHRY and CDR2 SYGVKD. The trim removed 6 bases at V and 4 bases at J, leaving 1 base unmatched. The CDR3 has 13 residues. DNA for the CDR3: TGTGCCATCAGGGGACAGGGGTCAGATACGCAGTATTTT. Residues: CAIRGQGSDTQYF.

J is TRBJ2-2 and V is TRBV5-1; 8 nucleotides match TRBD1. V lost 5 bases to trimming and J lost 7 bases; unmatched junction nucleotides: 10. Germline lookup yields CDR1 SGHRS and CDR2 YFSETQ. The CDR3 sequence is 15 residues long. CDR3 nucleotides: TGCGCCAGCAGGACGGACAGGGCGACGGACGGGGAGCTGTTTTTT. Translation gives CASRTDRATDGELFF. The full variable domain, with the rest looked up from reference TRBV5-1 and TRBJ2-2, is KAGVTQTPRYLIKTRGQQVTLSCSPISGHRSVSWYQQTPGQGLQFLFEYFSETQRNKGNFPGRFSGRQFSNSRSEMNVSTLELGDSALYLCASRTDRATDGELFFGEGSRLTVL.

This clone was recorded once. V usage is TRBV12-3 or TRBV12-4 and J usage is TRBJ2-5; TRBD2 agrees at 9 bases. CDR3 size: 13 residues. V lost 5 bases and J lost 6; bases outside the gene matches: 4. The CDR3 loop is CASSGLARQTQYF. CDR3 DNA sequence: TGTGCCAGCAGTGGACTAGCGAGGCAGACCCAGTACTTC.

This clone was seen once. V is TRBV27 and J is TRBJ1-6; the D gene is possibly TRBD1 (5 bases). Germline lookup yields CDR1 MNHEY and CDR2 SMNVEV (reference sequence). V lost 2 bases and J lost 9, with 11 bases in between. This CDR3 has 14 amino acids. The CDR3 nucleotides are TGTGCCAGCAGTTTACAGGGATTTCGTTCACCCCTCCACTTT. Translating it yields CASSLQGFRSPLHF.

The gene calls are TRBV4-1 and TRBJ1-1, with 8 bases identical to TRBD1. CDR1 is MGHRA, CDR2 YSYEKL, per germline. V lost 1 base and J lost 9; bases outside the gene matches: 7. This CDR3 is built from 14 residues. This CDR3 reads CASSQGGQGRKAFF. The CDR3 DNA sequence: TGCGCCAGCAGCCAAGGCGGACAGGGTCGGAAAGCTTTCTTT.

V and J are TRBV3-1 (or the pseudogene TRBV3-2) and TRBJ1-2; D may be TRBD1 (6 bases). The CDR3 length is 14 residues. Germline CDR1 reads LGHDT; CDR2 reads YNNKEL (reference sequence). Trimming removed 4 bases at V and 8 bases at J, with 17 bases between. The CDR3 protein is CASSPRGSLWGYTF. The DNA for the CDR3 is TGTGCCAGCAGCCCCAGGGGCAGCCTATGGGGCTACACCTTC.

CDR3 bases: TGTGCCAGCAACGACAGGGGGGCCAACGTCCTGACTTTC. It translates to CASNDRGANVLTF. The chain links TRBV7-9 to TRBJ2-6; D may be TRBD1 (6 bases). Germline V gene data show CDR1 as SEHNR and CDR2 as FQNEAQ (reference sequence). Trimming stripped 7 bases from V and 4 bases from J, with 8 bases between. This CDR3 has 13 residues.

The chain joins TRBV5-1 to TRBJ1-1; the D is unclear. Germline V gives CDR1 SGHRS, CDR2 YFSETQ. CDR3 length equals 15 residues. V gave up 0 bases and J gave up 1 base, with 10 bases separating them. The CDR3 loop is CASSLAVLGNTEAFF. The CDR3 DNA is TGCGCCAGCAGCTTGGCCGTTCTAGGGAACACTGAAGCTTTCTTT.

This clone was seen once. The genes are TRBV18 and TRBJ2-7; 8 bases fit TRBD2. The CDR3 runs to 15 residues. Germline V lookup: CDR1 KGHSH, CDR2 LQKENI. V trimming: 3 bases; J trimming: 6 bases; junction bases outside the gene matches: 10. The CDR3 DNA reads as TGTGCCAGCTCACCCAATTGGGCGGGAGGTAGCGAGCAGTACTTC. Translated, it gives CASSPNWAGGSEQYF.